This record concerns one T cell receptor beta chain sequence. This CDR3 has 18 residues. V was pared by 1 base and J by 0 bases, with 5 bases of the junction left unmatched. The germline V gene has CDR1 SEHNR and CDR2 FQNEAQ (reference sequence). This specimen comes from a study of T cell changes during pregnancy in multiple sclerosis. Generated by immunoSEQ multiplex PCR, the TCRdb table keeps only in-frame clones and is missing some. Of tens of thousands of clones in the sample, 90% to 95% were seen once. The TCR sequence derives from a female donor with multiple sclerosis, enrolled in a pregnancy study. V is TRBV7-9 and J is TRBJ2-5, with TRBD2 matching over 13 bases. This material consisted of CD8+ T cells from peripheral blood mononuclear cells, taken in the third trimester of pregnancy. This chain's CDR3 is CASSLGGLAGVYQETQYF. CDR3 sequence (DNA): TGTGCCAGCAGCTTAGGTGGACTAGCGGGAGTGTACCAAGAGACCCAGTACTTC.